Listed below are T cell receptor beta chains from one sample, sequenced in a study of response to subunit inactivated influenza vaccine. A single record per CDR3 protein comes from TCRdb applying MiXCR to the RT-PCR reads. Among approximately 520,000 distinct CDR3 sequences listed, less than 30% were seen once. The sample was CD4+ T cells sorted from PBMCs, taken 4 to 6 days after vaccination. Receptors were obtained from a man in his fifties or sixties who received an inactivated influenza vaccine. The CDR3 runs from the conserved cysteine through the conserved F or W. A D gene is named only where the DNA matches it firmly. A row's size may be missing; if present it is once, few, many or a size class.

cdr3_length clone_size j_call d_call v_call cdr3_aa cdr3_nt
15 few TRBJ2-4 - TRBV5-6 CASSFGQSARSIQYF TGTGCCAGCAGCTTCGGGCAGTCGGCCCGGAGCATTCAGTACTTC
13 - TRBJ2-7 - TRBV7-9 CASSPSGFGEQYF TGTGCCAGCAGCCCCTCCGGGTTTGGAGAGCAGTACTTC
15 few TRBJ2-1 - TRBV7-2 CASSTGLPGGNEQFF TGTGCCAGCAGCACGGGACTCCCAGGCGGGAATGAGCAGTTCTTC
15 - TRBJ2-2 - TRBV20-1 CSAREGSLNTGELFF TGCAGTGCTAGAGAGGGCAGTTTGAACACCGGGGAGCTGTTTTTT
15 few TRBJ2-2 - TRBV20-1 CSAKRGRTNTGELFF TGCAGTGCTAAGAGAGGGAGAACCAACACCGGGGAGCTGTTTTTT
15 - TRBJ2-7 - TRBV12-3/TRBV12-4 CASSLGLGSGFEQYF TGTGCCAGCAGTTTAGGGTTGGGCAGCGGGTTCGAGCAGTACTTC
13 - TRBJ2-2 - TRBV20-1 CSASSHGGGELFF TGCAGTGCTAGTTCTCACGGGGGCGGGGAGCTGTTTTTT
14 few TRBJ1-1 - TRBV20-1 CSARDGFFEGAAFF TGCAGTGCTAGAGATGGGTTTTTTGAGGGCGCAGCTTTCTTT
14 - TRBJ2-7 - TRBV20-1 CSARVRRAFYEQYF TGCAGTGCTAGAGTACGCAGGGCATTCTACGAGCAGTACTTC
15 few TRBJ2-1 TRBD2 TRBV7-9 CASSIFELAGNEQFF TGTGCCAGCAGCATCTTTGAACTAGCGGGTAATGAGCAGTTCTTC
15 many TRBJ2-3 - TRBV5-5 CASSFPPVRSDTQYF TGTGCCAGCAGCTTCCCCCCGGTGCGGTCAGATACGCAGTATTTT
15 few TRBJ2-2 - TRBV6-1 CASSEGSFNTGELFF TGTGCCAGCAGTGAAGGGTCCTTCAACACCGGGGAGCTGTTTTTT
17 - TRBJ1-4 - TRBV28 CASSLFHTYSTNEKLFF TGTGCCAGCAGTTTATTCCACACTTACTCAACTAATGAAAAACTGTTTTTT
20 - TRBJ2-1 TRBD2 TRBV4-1 CASSQDFTLARRSSYNEQFF TGCGCCAGCAGCCAAGATTTTACACTAGCGAGAAGGAGCTCCTACAATGAGCAGTTCTTC
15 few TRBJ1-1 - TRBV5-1 CASSLARRANTEAFF TGCGCCAGCAGCTTGGCTCGGCGGGCAAACACTGAAGCTTTCTTT
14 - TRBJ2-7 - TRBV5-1 CASSPGDQRHEQYF TGCGCCAGCAGCCCGGGGGACCAGCGACACGAGCAGTACTTC
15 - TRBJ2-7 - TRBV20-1 CSAIRDGRSSYEQYF TGCAGTGCTATCCGGGACGGAAGAAGCTCCTACGAGCAGTACTTC
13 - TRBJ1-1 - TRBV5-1 CASSSLTGVGAFF TGCGCCAGCAGCTCTTTGACAGGCGTGGGAGCTTTCTTT
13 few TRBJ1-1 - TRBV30 CAWTRGMNTEAFF TGTGCCTGGACGAGGGGAATGAACACTGAAGCTTTCTTT
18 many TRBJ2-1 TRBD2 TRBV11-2 CASSFTRGSSGNDNEQFF TGTGCCAGCAGCTTCACGAGGGGGTCTAGCGGGAATGACAATGAGCAGTTCTTC
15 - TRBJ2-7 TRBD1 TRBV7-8 CASSLALTGVYEQYF TGTGCCAGCAGCTTAGCGCTCACAGGGGTCTACGAGCAGTACTTC
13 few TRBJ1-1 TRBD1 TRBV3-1 CASSRQGGSEAFF TGTGCCAGCAGCCGACAGGGTGGTTCTGAAGCTTTCTTT
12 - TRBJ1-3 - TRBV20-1 CSARPNSNTIYF TGCAGTGCTCGACCGAATAGTAACACCATATATTTT
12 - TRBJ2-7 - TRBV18 CASSPRADEQYF TGTGCCAGCTCACCACGAGCGGACGAGCAGTACTTC
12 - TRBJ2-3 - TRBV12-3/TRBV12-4 CASIRSTDTQYF TGTGCCAGCATCAGGAGCACAGATACGCAGTATTTT
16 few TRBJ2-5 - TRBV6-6 CASSYGGPRGQETQYF TGTGCCAGCAGTTACGGTGGGCCCCGGGGCCAAGAGACCCAGTACTTC
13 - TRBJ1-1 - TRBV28 CASSFFDNTEAFF TGTGCCAGCAGTTTTTTCGACAACACTGAAGCTTTCTTT
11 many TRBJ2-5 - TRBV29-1 CSVGREETQYF TGCAGCGTTGGCAGGGAAGAGACCCAGTACTTC
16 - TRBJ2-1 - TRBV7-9 CASSLYAGRGFGEQFF TGTGCCAGCAGCTTATACGCGGGAAGGGGATTCGGTGAGCAGTTCTTC
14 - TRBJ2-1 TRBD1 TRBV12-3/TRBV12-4 CASSSDRAGNEQFF TGTGCCAGCAGTTCGGACAGGGCAGGGAATGAGCAGTTCTTC
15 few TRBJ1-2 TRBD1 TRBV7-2 CASSSYGTGLQGYTF TGTGCCAGCAGCTCGTACGGGACAGGGCTTCAGGGCTACACCTTC
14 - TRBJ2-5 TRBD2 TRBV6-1 CASRHLGGQETQYF TGTGCCAGCCGGCATTTGGGGGGGCAAGAGACCCAGTACTTC
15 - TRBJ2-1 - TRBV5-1 CASSLDGGNLNEQFF TGCGCCAGCAGCTTGGACGGCGGAAACCTCAATGAGCAGTTCTTC
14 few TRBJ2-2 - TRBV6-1 CASRKERNTGELFF TGTGCCAGCAGGAAAGAGCGGAACACCGGGGAGCTGTTTTTT
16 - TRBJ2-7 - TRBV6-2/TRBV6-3 CASSYSSGIHMGEQYF TGTGCCAGCAGTTACTCATCGGGAATTCATATGGGCGAGCAGTACTTC
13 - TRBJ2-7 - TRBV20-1 CSAREPGTYEQYF TGCAGTGCTAGAGAACCCGGAACCTACGAGCAGTACTTC
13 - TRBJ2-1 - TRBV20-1 CSAIRGVIYEQFF TGCAGTGCTATCCGGGGTGTAATATATGAGCAGTTCTTC
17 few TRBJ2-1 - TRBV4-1 CASSQRSTANSYNEQFF TGCGCCAGCAGCCAACGCTCGACAGCCAACTCCTACAATGAGCAGTTCTTC
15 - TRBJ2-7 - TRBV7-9 CASSLEERGIYEQYF TGTGCCAGCAGCTTAGAGGAGAGGGGAATCTACGAGCAGTACTTC
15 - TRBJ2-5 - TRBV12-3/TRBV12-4 CASSLAATGVDTQYF TGTGCCAGCAGTTTAGCGGCAACCGGGGTAGATACCCAGTACTTC
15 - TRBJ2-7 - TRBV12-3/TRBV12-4 CASSPLGSEEYEQYF TGTGCCAGCAGCCCCCTTGGGAGCGAAGAATACGAGCAGTACTTC
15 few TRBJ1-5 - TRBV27 CASRSMGVSNQPQHF TGTGCCAGCAGGAGCATGGGGGTTAGCAATCAGCCCCAGCATTTT
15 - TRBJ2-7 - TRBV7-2 CASSPGRQMAYEQYF TGTGCCAGCAGCCCGGGACGGCAAATGGCCTACGAGCAGTACTTC
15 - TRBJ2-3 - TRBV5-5 CASSLDYRVGDTQYF TGTGCCAGCAGCTTGGACTACAGGGTAGGAGATACGCAGTATTTT
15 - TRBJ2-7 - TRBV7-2 CASSERTVPSYEQYF TGTGCCAGCAGCGAAAGGACAGTACCCTCCTACGAGCAGTACTTC
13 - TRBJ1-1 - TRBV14 CASEKAMNTEAFF TGTGCCAGCGAAAAGGCCATGAACACTGAAGCTTTCTTT
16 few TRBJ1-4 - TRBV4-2 CASSQDGWGGDEKLFF TGTGCCAGCAGCCAAGATGGTTGGGGAGGCGATGAAAAACTGTTTTTT
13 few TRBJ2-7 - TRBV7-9 CASNRLPSYEQYF TGTGCCAGCAACCGACTACCCTCCTACGAGCAGTACTTC
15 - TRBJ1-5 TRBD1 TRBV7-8 CASSLAEAGGQPQHF TGTGCCAGCAGCTTAGCGGAGGCAGGGGGTCAGCCCCAGCATTTT
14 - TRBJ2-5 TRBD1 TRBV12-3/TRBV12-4 CASSLGTGLETQYF TGTGCCAGCAGTCTCGGGACAGGGCTAGAGACCCAGTACTTC
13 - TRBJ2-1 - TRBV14 CASSRNTYNEQFF TGTGCCAGCAGCCGGAATACCTACAATGAGCAGTTCTTC
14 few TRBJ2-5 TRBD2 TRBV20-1 CSARERGGLETQYF TGCAGTGCTAGGGAGCGGGGGGGCCTGGAGACCCAGTACTTC
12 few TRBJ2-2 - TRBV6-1 CASSVSAGELFF TGTGCCAGCAGCGTTTCGGCCGGGGAGCTGTTTTTT
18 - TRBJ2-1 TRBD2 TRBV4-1 CASSLLMVWLAGENEQFF TGCGCCAGCAGCCTATTGATGGTTTGGCTAGCGGGCGAAAATGAGCAGTTCTTC
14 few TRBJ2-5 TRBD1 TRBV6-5 CASSSGTGVETQYF TGTGCCAGCAGTTCCGGGACAGGTGTCGAGACCCAGTACTTC